A selection of T cell receptor beta chains follows, all from one sample in a study of T-cell reconstitution after alpha-beta-depleted transplantation in children. TCRdb reprocessed the PCR reads with MiXCR, giving one entry per CDR3 protein. The table lists hundreds of thousands of distinct CDR3 sequences, around 23% of them singletons. Sequenced here: PBMCs, mostly from graft donor cells, sampled 360 days after TCRalphabeta/CD19-depleted stem cell transplant. The source of these receptors is a boy in the first two years of life who had a stem cell transplant for acute myeloid leukemia, so the T cells may come from the graft donor. CDR3s include the opening cysteine and the closing phenylalanine or tryptophan. The order of the fields is clone size, D gene, J gene, V gene, CDR3 DNA, CDR3 protein. The D gene is left open where the match is weak. Clone size is not always given. Where it is, it says once, few, many or a class for expanded clones.

many | TRBD2 | TRBJ2-1 | TRBV6-4 | TGTGCCAGCAGCTCCGCTGGCGGGGGTTACAATGAGCAGTTCTTC | CASSSAGGGYNEQFF
few | TRBD2 | TRBJ2-3 | TRBV13 | TGTGCCAGCAGCACTCACTCTAGCGGGGGGCCGTCAGATACGCAGTATTTT | CASSTHSSGGPSDTQYF
. | TRBD2 | TRBJ2-3 | TRBV20-1 | TGCAGTGCTGGACCGACTAGCGGGGTTTTCATTAGCACAGATACGCTGTATTTT | CSAGPTSGVFISTDTLYF
once | TRBD2 | TRBJ2-2 | TRBV7-9 | TGTGCCAGCAGGGGCGTGGAGCGGGGAACGAACACCGGGGAGCTGTTTTTT | CASRGVERGTNTGELFF
. | TRBD1 | TRBJ1-1 | TRBV12-3/TRBV12-4 | TGTGCCAGCAGTTTCCCACAGGGGTCGGCTTGGGACACTGAAGCTTTCTTT | CASSFPQGSAWDTEAFF
few | . | TRBJ1-4 | TRBV28 | TGTGCCAGCAGCCCAAGGACAGCTTATAATGAAAAACTGTTTTTT | CASSPRTAYNEKLFF
few | . | TRBJ1-2 | TRBV7-2 | TGTGCCAGCAGCTTAGGGATGGGGGCTAACTATGGCTACACCTTC | CASSLGMGANYGYTF
few | TRBD1 | TRBJ2-1 | TRBV6-5 | TGTGCCAGCAGTTACGATATACCACAGGGGAATGAGCAGTTCTTC | CASSYDIPQGNEQFF
few | TRBD2 | TRBJ2-1 | TRBV6-1 | TGTGCCAGCAGGCCAACCGGGACTAGTGTCGCCAATGAGCAGTTCTTC | CASRPTGTSVANEQFF
. | . | TRBJ2-1 | TRBV20-1 | TGCAGTGCTAGAGTGGGGATGAACTCCTACAATGAGCAGTTCTTC | CSARVGMNSYNEQFF
few | TRBD1 | TRBJ1-5 | TRBV9 | TGTGCCAGCAGCGCCCAAACGGACAGGGTCAATCAGCCCCAGCATTTT | CASSAQTDRVNQPQHF
. | . | TRBJ1-2 | TRBV7-3 | TGTGCCAGCAGCTCTACAAACTCGGGACATGGCTACACCTTC | CASSSTNSGHGYTF
once | . | TRBJ2-3 | TRBV28 | TGTGCCATGAGCCCGGGGCTCGCGGATTCTGAGCAGTATTTT | CAMSPGLADSEQYF
. | . | TRBJ2-3 | TRBV3-1 | TGTGCCAGCAGCCAAGATCTGCTGACTAGCACAGATACGCAGTATTTT | CASSQDLLTSTDTQYF
many | . | TRBJ2-7 | TRBV29-1 | TGCAGCGTTGAAGACAACTACGAGCAGTACTTC | CSVEDNYEQYF